This is a list of T cell receptor beta chains from one sample in a study of cytomegalovirus exposure and HLA in healthy donors. TCRdb keeps only in-frame clones here, not all; method: immunoSEQ multiplex PCR. Found here are 120,000 or so clones, about 84% of them singletons; the top ten hold about 3.9%. The sample comprised PBMCs. The receptors derive from a man younger than 30 in good health and CMV-seropositive. The CDR3 runs from the conserved cysteine through the conserved F or W. Fields, in order: J gene, V gene, D gene, clone size, CDR3 protein, CDR3 DNA. D genes are given only for firm matches. Clone size is not always given. Where it is, it says once, few, many or a class for expanded clones.

>TRBJ1-1|TRBV12-5|-|-
CASGGRTGAFF
TGTGCTAGTGGTGGGAGGACGGGTGCTTTCTTT
>TRBJ2-1|TRBV19|TRBD2|-
CASSRLGTSGSYNEQFF
TGTGCCAGTAGTAGATTAGGGACTAGCGGGTCATACAATGAGCAGTTCTTC
>TRBJ2-7|TRBV25-1|TRBD1|-
CASSGSGTGNEQYF
TGTGCCAGCAGTGGATCCGGGACAGGCAACGAGCAGTACTTC
>TRBJ1-1|TRBV6-1|TRBD1|once
CASRQSDRGNTEAFF
TGTGCCAGCAGACAATCGGACAGGGGCAACACTGAAGCTTTCTTT
>TRBJ2-1|TRBV6-5|-|-
CASSTGYNEQFF
TGTGCCAGCAGTACAGGGTACAATGAGCAGTTCTTC
>TRBJ2-7|TRBV15|TRBD2|-
CATSRPADGLAGYEQYF
TGTGCCACCAGCAGACCTGCCGACGGACTAGCGGGCTACGAGCAGTACTTC
>TRBJ1-2|TRBV27|-|once
CASSFSWGGQNYGYTF
TGTGCCAGCAGTTTTTCTTGGGGGGGGCAGAACTATGGCTACACCTTC
>TRBJ1-1|TRBV9|-|-
CASSVRGNDRTFF
TGTGCCAGCAGCGTCAGGGGTAATGATAGAACTTTCTTT
>TRBJ2-7|TRBV6-6|TRBD1|-
CASSYKDRFKSYEQYF
TGTGCCAGCAGTTACAAGGACAGGTTCAAATCCTACGAGCAGTACTTC
>TRBJ1-1|TRBV7-9|TRBD1|-
CSSSFQGQEAFF
TGTTCCAGCAGCTTCCAGGGACAGGAAGCTTTCTTT
>TRBJ2-7|TRBV5-1|-|-
CASSLSGTGSYEQYF
TGCGCCAGCAGCTTATCCGGGACTGGTTCCTACGAGCAGTACTTC
>TRBJ2-7|TRBV5-1|-|-
CASSLDTSFYYEQYF
TGCGCCAGCAGCTTGGATACTAGCTTTTACTACGAGCAGTACTTC
>TRBJ2-2|TRBV18|TRBD1|few
CASSPGQADRELFF
TGTGCCAGCTCACCAGGACAGGCGGACCGGGAGCTGTTTTTT
>TRBJ2-3|TRBV7-9|TRBD2|-
CASSRIAGAHTDTQYF
TGTGCCAGCAGCCGTATAGCGGGAGCGCACACAGATACGCAGTATTTT
>TRBJ1-5|TRBV6-5|TRBD1|-
CASSSDRARQPQHF
TGTGCCAGCAGTTCTGACAGGGCGCGGCAGCCCCAGCATTTT
>TRBJ2-1|TRBV6-1|TRBD2|-
CASARLAGNNEQFF
TGTGCCAGTGCGAGACTAGCGGGGAACAATGAGCAGTTCTTC
>TRBJ1-2|TRBV29-1|TRBD1|-
CSVGTPGQYYGYTF
TGCAGCGTTGGAACCCCGGGACAGTACTATGGCTACACCTTC
>TRBJ1-4|TRBV4-3|-|-
CASSQDAGDEKLFF
TGCGCCAGCAGCCAAGACGCAGGGGATGAAAAACTGTTTTTT
>TRBJ2-1|TRBV19|-|-
CASSIGRSRAEQFF
TGTGCCAGTAGTATTGGAAGGTCTAGAGCTGAGCAGTTCTTC
>TRBJ2-7|TRBV11-2|-|few
CASSFAGEVSSYEQYF
TGTGCCAGCAGCTTCGCTGGGGAGGTTAGCTCCTACGAGCAGTACTTC
>TRBJ2-1|TRBV11-2|TRBD1|once
CASSPGTGGGDEQFF
TGTGCCAGCAGCCCCGGGACAGGGGGCGGGGATGAGCAGTTCTTC
>TRBJ2-7|TRBV4-2|-|once
CASSQEVQGSYEQYF
TGTGCCAGCAGCCAAGAGGTTCAGGGCTCCTACGAGCAGTACTTC
>TRBJ1-4|TRBV27|TRBD1|few
CASSPPDRANEKLFF
TGTGCCAGCAGTCCTCCGGACAGGGCTAATGAAAAACTGTTTTTT
>TRBJ2-3|TRBV12-1|-|once
CASSGRTSGEPCTDTQYF
TGTGCCAGCAGCGGCCGGACTAGCGGGGAACCATGCACAGATACGCAGTATTTT
>TRBJ2-7|TRBV10-1|TRBD2|-
CASRPGSGLASYEQYF
TGCGCCAGCAGACCGGGCTCAGGACTAGCAAGTTACGAGCAGTACTTC
>TRBJ2-7|TRBV11-3|TRBD1|-
CASSERQGSSYEQYF
TGTGCCAGCAGCGAGAGACAGGGATCATCCTACGAGCAGTACTTC
>TRBJ2-5|TRBV15|-|-
CATSSTPTASETQYF
TGTGCCACCAGCAGCACTCCGACAGCATCAGAGACCCAGTACTTC
>TRBJ2-5|TRBV9|-|-
CASSVGVANQETQYF
TGTGCCAGCAGCGTAGGAGTTGCGAACCAAGAGACCCAGTACTTC
>TRBJ1-6|TRBV2|-|few
CASSTGSSYNSPLHF
TGTGCCAGCAGCACAGGGAGCTCCTATAATTCACCCCTCCACTTT
>TRBJ1-5|TRBV30|TRBD1|-
CAWTFQTKTGRQPQHF
TGTGCCTGGACCTTTCAGACAAAGACAGGGCGACAGCCCCAGCATTTT
>TRBJ2-1|TRBV19|TRBD1|-
CASSTPPGGAYNEQFF
TGTGCCAGTAGTACCCCACCAGGGGGCGCATACAATGAGCAGTTCTTC
>TRBJ2-1|TRBV9|TRBD2|few
CASSVTSGGANEQFF
TGTGCCAGCAGCGTTACTAGCGGGGGGGCCAATGAGCAGTTCTTC
>TRBJ1-2|TRBV6-1|-|-
CASQSGGSYYGYTF
TGTGCCAGTCAAAGTGGAGGAAGCTACTATGGCTACACCTTC
>TRBJ2-6|TRBV14|-|-
CASSPTGFSGANVLTF
TGTGCCAGCAGCCCCACAGGGTTCTCTGGGGCCAACGTCCTGACTTTC
>TRBJ1-1|TRBV27|TRBD1|-
CASSHRGDTEAFF
TGTGCCAGCAGCCACAGGGGGGACACTGAAGCTTTCTTT
>TRBJ2-7|TRBV5-1|TRBD1|-
CASSSGSGTGGQGEQYF
TGCGCCAGCAGCTCTGGATCAGGGACAGGGGGACAGGGCGAGCAGTACTTC
>TRBJ2-7|TRBV19|-|-
CASSIQGRSDEQYF
TGTGCCAGTAGTATCCAGGGAAGGAGCGACGAGCAGTACTTC
>TRBJ2-2|TRBV23-1|TRBD1|-
CASSHPGTESYTGELFF
TGCGCCAGCAGTCATCCCGGGACAGAGAGTTACACCGGGGAGCTGTTTTTT
>TRBJ2-7|TRBV4-3|TRBD2|-
CASTPGLGVYEQYF
TGCGCCAGCACCCCGGGACTAGGAGTCTACGAGCAGTACTTC
>TRBJ2-6|TRBV11-2|-|-
CASSQWGPGANVLTF
TGTGCCAGCAGCCAGTGGGGGCCCGGGGCCAACGTCCTGACTTTC
>TRBJ2-5|TRBV6-5|-|-
CASSYGGESGETQYF
TGTGCCAGCAGTTACGGCGGGGAGAGCGGAGAGACCCAGTACTTC
>TRBJ2-5|TRBV5-4|TRBD1|-
CASSSKQGALLQTQYF
TGTGCCAGCAGTTCAAAGCAGGGGGCGCTGTTGCAGACCCAGTACTTC
>TRBJ1-4|TRBV6-6|TRBD1|-
CASFQETGVFEKLFF
TGTGCCAGCTTTCAGGAGACAGGGGTATTTGAAAAACTGTTTTTT
>TRBJ2-5|TRBV6-5|-|-
CASSYSNLAETQYF
TGTGCCAGCAGTTACTCGAACCTAGCGGAGACCCAGTACTTC
>TRBJ1-2|TRBV18|TRBD1|-
CASSPETGSDYGYTF
TGTGCCAGCTCACCAGAGACAGGGAGCGACTATGGCTACACCTTC
>TRBJ1-6|TRBV4-3|TRBD1|-
CASSQDGVQGHNSPLHF
TGCGCCAGCAGCCAAGACGGCGTACAGGGGCATAATTCACCCCTCCACTTT
>TRBJ1-1|TRBV2|-|-
CASGGTLTWDTEAFF
TGTGCCAGCGGAGGGACCCTCACTTGGGACACTGAAGCTTTCTTT
>TRBJ1-2|TRBV10-3|-|-
CAISVDRNSDGYTF
TGTGCCATCAGTGTTGACAGGAACTCGGATGGCTACACCTTC
>TRBJ2-7|TRBV9|TRBD1|-
CASSPKGQGIYEQYF
TGTGCCAGCAGCCCAAAAGGACAGGGAATCTACGAGCAGTACTTC
>TRBJ2-7|TRBV30|-|-
CAWSPPGGWEQYF
TGTGCCTGGAGTCCCCCGGGTGGTTGGGAGCAGTACTTC
>TRBJ2-5|TRBV25-1|-|-
CASSVPHPGGETQYF
TGTGCCAGCAGTGTCCCACACCCTGGAGGGGAGACCCAGTACTTC
>TRBJ2-3|TRBV15|-|-
CATSRGHISTDTQYF
TGTGCCACCAGCAGAGGACACATAAGCACAGATACGCAGTATTTT
>TRBJ1-2|TRBV6-5|-|-
CATHIGVSGKYGYTF
TGTGCCACCCACATCGGGGTTTCTGGAAAATATGGCTACACCTTC
>TRBJ1-1|TRBV7-2|-|few
CASSLQGNTEAFF
TGTGCCAGCAGCTTACAGGGGAACACTGAAGCTTTCTTT
>TRBJ2-2|TRBV27|TRBD1|-
CASSLEWTGAVGELFF
TGTGCCAGCAGTTTAGAGTGGACAGGGGCGGTCGGGGAGCTGTTTTTT
>TRBJ2-7|TRBV10-2|-|once
CASSEPTGPHPSGDEQYF
TGCGCCAGCAGTGAGCCAACCGGGCCTCATCCCTCAGGGGACGAGCAGTACTTC
>TRBJ1-1|TRBV6-1|-|-
CASSEIPGTEAFF
TGTGCCAGCAGTGAAATCCCGGGTACTGAAGCTTTCTTT